Listed here is a single T cell receptor (beta chain). This entry belongs to a study of chemoradiotherapy in HPV16-positive cancers. The overall study: Candidate HPV-specific clones and shared TCR motifs came from two HPV16-positive patients.

Assay: immunoSEQ multiplex PCR; the TCRdb copy retains only in-frame clones and omits some. The repertoire holds hundreds of clones, 80% seen once, with roughly 12% in the top ten. The CDR3 consists of 15 residues. From germline, CDR1 is SGHTA and CDR2 FQGNSA. Trimming removed 1 base at V and 0 bases at J, with 10 bases between. The source of this sequence is a human donor with HPV-associated anogenital cancer. Here the sequenced sample was tumor tissue, taken from a patient who underwent chemoradiotherapy. V gene TRBV7-2 combines with J gene TRBJ2-7; no firm D call. The CDR3 DNA follows: TGTGCCAGCAGCTTAGTAGGCGGTGGCTCCTACGAGCAGTACTTC. Its protein product is CASSLVGGGSYEQYF.